This T cell receptor beta chain is from a study of T cell repertoires in cytomegalovirus infection. At the level of the study: Alongside well-studied HLA-B-restricted CMV epitopes, recently identified HLA-C-restricted CMV epitopes were also used. Indicated by public TCR beta signatures were CMV infection and matching HLA type. Study results and caveats: The ex vivo response was dominated by HLA-C-restricted CMV-specific TCR beta clonotypes.

As regards this clonotype: Its antigen is still unknown.

Germline-derived CDR1 and CDR2 are MGHRA and YSYEKL. Trimming took off 4 bases at V and 8 bases at J, with 18 bases between the two ends. CDR3 size: 15 residues. TCRdb recomputed calls from the reads with MiXCR, one row per CDR3 protein. The table shows 70,000 to 85,000 distinct CDR3 sequences, with around 40% occurring only once. This TCR came from a human donor in good health (CMV status not recorded). Some clones in this sample may be carry-over from other donors' samples. The V and J genes are TRBV4-1 and TRBJ2-1; unclear D gene. This specimen was CD8+ T cells from cultured PBMCs, taken from culture after CMV antigen stimulation. CDR3 in amino acids: CASSRASPPTDEQFF. Here the CDR3 DNA reads TGCGCCAGCAGCCGGGCGTCACCCCCCACAGATGAGCAGTTCTTC.